Listed below are T cell receptor beta chains from one sample, sequenced in a study of B cell selection in AIRE deficiency. The method was immunoSEQ multiplex PCR; TCRdb's version includes in-frame clones alone and lacks a portion of them. Here the sample spans 20,000 or so clones, 80% to 95% being singletons. Source material: CD4+CD25+ Tregs sorted from PBMCs. The receptor set was obtained from a human donor in good health. The CDR3 runs from the conserved cysteine through the conserved F or W. D genes are given only for firm matches. Clone size is shown for a subset of rows, as once, few, many or a class of expanded clone.

DNA: TGTGCCAGCTCACCACAAGGGGGGGTCTACAATGAGCAGTTCTTC
CDR3: CASSPQGGVYNEQFF
V: TRBV18
D: .
length: 15
J: TRBJ2-1
size: .

DNA: TGCGCCAGCAGCTTGGGTGGGATGAACACTGAAGCTTTCTTT
CDR3: CASSLGGMNTEAFF
V: TRBV5-1
D: .
length: 14
J: TRBJ1-1
size: .

DNA: TGTGCCAGCAGTGAAGCTGGGGACAGGGGACTGGGGACTGAAGCTTTCTTT
CDR3: CASSEAGDRGLGTEAFF
V: TRBV25-1
D: TRBD1
length: 17
J: TRBJ1-1
size: .

DNA: TGTGCCAGCAGCCCTGGGGTTTCGAACACTGAAGCTTTCTTT
CDR3: CASSPGVSNTEAFF
V: TRBV6-5
D: .
length: 14
J: TRBJ1-1
size: once

DNA: TGTGCCAGCAGCGCCGAACAGGGCTCTGGAAACACCATATATTTT
CDR3: CASSAEQGSGNTIYF
V: TRBV5-4
D: .
length: 15
J: TRBJ1-3
size: .

DNA: TGTGCCAGCTCACCACCTGGACAGCTCCAAGAGACCCAGTACTTC
CDR3: CASSPPGQLQETQYF
V: TRBV18
D: .
length: 15
J: TRBJ2-5
size: once

DNA: TGTGCCAGCAGCTTGGACGGAAACTATGGCTACACCTTC
CDR3: CASSLDGNYGYTF
V: TRBV4-2
D: .
length: 13
J: TRBJ1-2
size: once

DNA: TGCGCCAGCAGCTTTTTGCGTAGTGGAGCGGGATCCTCCTACGAGCAGTACTTC
CDR3: CASSFLRSGAGSSYEQYF
V: TRBV5-1
D: TRBD2
length: 18
J: TRBJ2-7
size: .

DNA: TGTGCCAGCAGTTACACGGGAAACTATGGCTACACCTTC
CDR3: CASSYTGNYGYTF
V: TRBV6-6
D: .
length: 13
J: TRBJ1-2
size: once

DNA: TGCGCCAGCAGTGATAGACGTGTTTCTGGCTACACCTTC
CDR3: CASSDRRVSGYTF
V: TRBV10-2
D: .
length: 13
J: TRBJ1-2
size: .

DNA: TGTGCCAGCAGCTTAGCCCCCCCAGGGGGCGGCACAGATACGCAGTATTTT
CDR3: CASSLAPPGGGTDTQYF
V: TRBV11-3
D: TRBD1
length: 17
J: TRBJ2-3
size: .

DNA: TGTGCCAGTAGACTGACGTCGGTTGGGACAGGGTATACTGAAGCCTTCTTT
CDR3: CASRLTSVGTGYTEAFF
V: TRBV19
D: TRBD1
length: 17
J: TRBJ1-1
size: .

DNA: TGTGCCAGCAGCGCGGGGGGGCGCGAGACCCAGTACTTC
CDR3: CASSAGGRETQYF
V: TRBV7-2
D: TRBD2
length: 13
J: TRBJ2-5
size: .

DNA: TGTGCCAGCAGCCAAGAGAGGTCCGAACCCCAATCACCCCTCCACTTT
CDR3: CASSQERSEPQSPLHF
V: TRBV14
D: .
length: 16
J: TRBJ1-6
size: .

DNA: TGTGCCAGTACATTCGGGGCAGCCACTGAAGCTTTCTTT
CDR3: CASTFGAATEAFF
V: TRBV19
D: .
length: 13
J: TRBJ1-1
size: .

DNA: TGTGCCAGCAGCCAAGCGGGGGAGCGGGGATACTCCTACGAGCAGTACTTC
CDR3: CASSQAGERGYSYEQYF
V: TRBV5-8
D: TRBD2
length: 17
J: TRBJ2-7
size: .

DNA: TGCGCCAGCAGCTTGGTTCGGGGTTTCTACACCTTC
CDR3: CASSLVRGFYTF
V: TRBV5-1
D: .
length: 12
J: TRBJ1-2
size: .

DNA: TGTGCCAGCAGCCGGGACAGGGGTCAGCCCCAGCATTTT
CDR3: CASSRDRGQPQHF
V: TRBV2
D: TRBD1
length: 13
J: TRBJ1-5
size: .

DNA: TGTGCCAGCGGCCCCTGGGGGGCTTTTGAAAAACTGTTTTTC
CDR3: CASGPWGAFEKLFF
V: TRBV7-9
D: .
length: 14
J: TRBJ1-4
size: .

DNA: TGTGCCACCCGCGGAAGGCACGGGGGCGAGTATGGCTACACCTTC
CDR3: CATRGRHGGEYGYTF
V: TRBV19
D: .
length: 15
J: TRBJ1-2
size: .

DNA: TGTGCCAGCAGTTGGACAGGGGGGAGAGAGACCCAGTACTTC
CDR3: CASSWTGGRETQYF
V: TRBV27
D: TRBD1
length: 14
J: TRBJ2-5
size: .

DNA: TGCGCCAGCAGCCAAGAGGCAGCGGGGTACACCCTCGGGACCCAGTACTTC
CDR3: CASSQEAAGYTLGTQYF
V: TRBV4-1
D: TRBD2
length: 17
J: TRBJ2-5
size: .

DNA: TGTGCCAGCACCAATCCTGCCCTCCTAAGCTTGGAGTTCTTC
CDR3: CASTNPALLSLEFF
V: TRBV6-1
D: .
length: 14
J: TRBJ2-1
size: .